A single sample is the source of the 11 T cell receptor beta chains below, sequenced in a study of T cell responses to AZD1222 COVID-19 vaccine. The protocol was immunoSEQ multiplex PCR, while the TCRdb copy is restricted to in-frame clones and leaves out a portion. The data contain over 100,000 clones, approximately 91% of them singletons. Source: peripheral blood, taken on day 0 of AZD1222 vaccination. These TCRs come from an adult in good health.

This chain joins TRBV4-1 and TRBJ1-1; D is unresolved. The V gene lost 2 bases and the J gene lost 0 bases, with 7 bases spanning the gap. The CDR3 spans 14 residues. Germline V gives CDR1 MGHRA, CDR2 YSYEKL. This CDR3 reads CASSQWVVNTEAFF. In nucleotides, the CDR3 is TGCGCCAGCAGCCAATGGGTCGTGAACACTGAAGCTTTCTTT.

This chain joins TRBV2 and TRBJ2-7; D possibly corresponds to TRBD1 (6 bases). Between the trimmed V and J ends, which lost 5 bases and 2 bases, there was a span of 7 bases. The CDR3 consists of 12 residues. Germline loops: CDR1 SNHLY, CDR2 FYNNEI. As DNA, the CDR3 is TGTGCCAGCAGTCGACAGGCCTACGAGCAGTACTTC. The encoded protein is CASSRQAYEQYF.

This sequence joins TRBV27 and TRBJ1-6, with 8 positions matching TRBD1. CDR3 size: 13 residues. The germline V gene encodes CDR1 MNHEY and CDR2 SMNVEV (reference sequence). Trimming at V came to 5 bases and at J to 10 bases, leaving 4 bases not matched to a gene. CDR3 nucleotide sequence: TGTGCCAGCAGTGGACAGGGTCCCTCACCCCTCCACTTT. This codes for CASSGQGPSPLHF.

This chain joins TRBV29-1 and TRBJ1-1; TRBD1 aligns across 10 bases. The junction had 5 bases not matched to a gene; V was cut back by 6 bases and J by 1 base. The CDR3 is made up of 14 amino acids. Germline CDR1 SQVTM, CDR2 ANQGSEA. The CDR3 region is CSVHGTGENTEAFF. DNA for the CDR3: TGCAGCGTCCATGGGACAGGGGAGAACACTGAAGCTTTCTTT. Full variable domain (rest looked up from reference TRBV29-1 and TRBJ1-1): SAVISQKPSRDICQRGTSLTIQCQVDSQVTMMFWYRQQPGQSLTLIATANQGSEATYESGFVIDKFPISRPNLTFSTLTVSNMSPEDSSIYLCSVHGTGENTEAFFGQGTRLTVV.

The chain recombines TRBV6-2 or TRBV6-3 with TRBJ1-2, with 8 nucleotides matching TRBD1. This CDR3 is built from 16 residues. J was trimmed by 7 bases and V by 6 bases; bases with no gene match: 16. The V gene's germline CDR1 is MNHEY and CDR2 SVGEGT. In nucleotides, the CDR3 is TGTGCCAGCAGCCCGGGACAGGCCACTTGGGGTGGTGGCTACACCTTC. As protein: CASSPGQATWGGGYTF.

The chain employs TRBV19 and TRBJ2-1, with 8 bases fitting TRBD2. V was clipped by 5 bases and J by 2 bases; unmatched bases: 5. The CDR3 is 15 amino acids. In germline, CDR1 is LNHDA, CDR2 SQIVND (reference sequence). The DNA for the CDR3 is TGTGCCAGTAGTGCCCGGGAGGGGGCCTACAATGAGCAGTTCTTC. As protein: CASSAREGAYNEQFF.

The J gene is TRBJ2-6, the V gene TRBV4-2, with TRBD1 as a possible D gene (6 bases). The CDR3 totals 16 residues. Between the trimmed V and J ends, which lost 0 bases and 2 bases, there was a span of 8 bases. The germline V gene has CDR1 LGHNA and CDR2 YNFKEQ. CDR3 sequence (DNA): TGTGCCAGCAGCCAAGACAGGGGCCCTGGGGCCAACGTCCTGACTTTC. It encodes CASSQDRGPGANVLTF.

In its sample, this clone was seen once. This chain joins TRBV29-1 and TRBJ2-3; tentative D call: TRBD1 (6 bases). The ends were cut back, 7 bases at V and 2 bases at J, with 10 bases in the middle. The CDR3 loop spans 12 amino acids. Germline V lookup: CDR1 SQVTM, CDR2 ANQGSEA. CDR3 residues: CSAHRDTDTQYF. The CDR3 bases are TGCAGCGCACACAGGGACACAGATACGCAGTATTTT.

The V and J genes are TRBV4-1 and TRBJ1-2; weak D call: TRBD1 (6 bases). There are 14 residues in the CDR3. Per the germline V gene, CDR1 is MGHRA and CDR2 is YSYEKL. Trimming shortened V by 3 bases and J by 3 bases, and 11 bases separated the two germline ends. CDR3 DNA sequence: TGCGCCAGCAGCCACCCGGACAGAGACTATGGCTACACCTTC. Translating gives CASSHPDRDYGYTF.

The count of this clone is one. The chain uses TRBV11-2 and TRBJ1-1; D is possibly TRBD1 (6 bases). Germline CDR1 reads SGHAT; CDR2 reads FQNNGV. V lost 5 bases to trimming and J lost 5 bases, with 12 bases between them. The CDR3 has 13 residues. CDR3 loop: CASSATGSTEAFF. CDR3 nucleotide sequence: TGTGCCAGCAGCGCTACAGGGAGTACTGAAGCTTTCTTT.

This sequence joins TRBV2 and TRBJ2-6, with D possibly being TRBD1 (5 bases). The CDR3 covers 16 residues. Germline V CDR1 and CDR2: SNHLY, FYNNEI. Deletions cut 4 bases from V and 2 bases from J, with 12 bases between. CDR3 region: CASSAYRTPGANVLTF. The CDR3 region has the DNA TGTGCCAGCAGTGCGTACAGGACCCCTGGGGCCAACGTCCTGACTTTC.